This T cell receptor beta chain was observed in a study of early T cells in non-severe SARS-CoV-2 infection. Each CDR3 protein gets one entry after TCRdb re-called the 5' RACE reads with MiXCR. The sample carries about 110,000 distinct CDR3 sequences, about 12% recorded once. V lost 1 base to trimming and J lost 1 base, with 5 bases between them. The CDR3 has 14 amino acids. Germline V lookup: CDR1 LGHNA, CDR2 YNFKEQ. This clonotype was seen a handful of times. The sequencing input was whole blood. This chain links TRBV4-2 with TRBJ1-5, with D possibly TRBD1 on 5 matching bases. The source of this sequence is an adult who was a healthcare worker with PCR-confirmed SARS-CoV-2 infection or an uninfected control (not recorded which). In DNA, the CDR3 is TGTGCCAGCAGCCAAGGGGGCAGCAATCAGCCCCAGCATTTT. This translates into CASSQGGSNQPQHF.